Here is one TCR beta chain with its context. The antigen remains undetermined. This sample is part of a study of cytomegalovirus exposure and HLA in healthy donors. This CDR3 spans 16 amino acids. CDR1 is SGHNT, CDR2 YENEEA, per germline. Trimming removed 0 bases at V and 2 bases at J, with 11 bases between. The PCR made use of 60 Vbeta and 13 Jbeta primers. Profiling relied on immunoSEQ multiplex PCR, and the TCRdb table lists in-frame clones only, not all of them. The sample consists of about 120,000 clones, over 60% of them appearing once. Study-wide results and caveats: Per a prior analysis, the majority of TCR beta V segments were productive roughly 90% or roughly 30% of the time. Apparent HLA restriction characterized most CMV-associated TCR beta chains in a later analysis. Cytomegalovirus association was listed for about 150 TCR beta chains. Sequence variants that were highly shared formed a cluster that was likely a sequencing artifact.

The sample consisted of PBMCs. The chain has TRBV11-3 and TRBJ1-5; a weak D match, TRBD1 (6 bases). This clonotype originated in a man aged 25-45 years in good health and CMV-seropositive. CDR3 loop: CASSLDLRGRNQPQHF. In DNA, the CDR3 is TGTGCCAGCAGCTTAGATCTCAGGGGTCGCAATCAGCCCCAGCATTTT.